This T cell receptor beta chain is from a study of PD-L1 blockade in urothelial cancer. Points from the study as a whole: More expansion of tumor-associated blood clones, seen at 3 weeks, marked durable-benefit patients.

Regarding this clone: Its antigen remains unknown.

Assay used: immunoSEQ multiplex PCR; TCRdb lists only in-frame clones, some missing. The data contain around 30,000 clones, around 87% of them seen just once; the ten biggest clones take up about 3%. The CDR3 runs 17 residues. Unmatched junction bases numbered 14, after V lost 5 bases and J lost 2 bases. CDR1 and CDR2 (germline): MDHEN, SYDVKM. The TCR sequence derives from a man in his fifties or sixties with urothelial cancer. V and J are TRBV28 and TRBJ2-7; 8 nucleotides line up with TRBD2. Specimen: PBMCs, collected around atezolizumab (anti-PD-L1) treatment. The CDR3 sequence is CASSPEVERETPYEQYF. The CDR3 DNA reads TGTGCCAGCAGTCCCGAGGTTGAGCGGGAGACCCCCTACGAGCAGTACTTC.